This is a list of T cell receptor beta chains from one sample in a study of molecular identifiers for immune sequencing clone quantification. TCRdb used MiXCR to reprocess the PCR reads, holding one entry per CDR3 protein. Here the sample spans 20,000 to 30,000 distinct CDR3 sequences, about 15% being singletons. Material for sequencing was naive CD8+ T cells from blood, with Jurkat cell RNA spiked in. Source of these receptors: a human donor in good health. Some libraries in this study had Jurkat cell RNA spiked in. Each CDR3 is given with its conserved first and last residue. Fields, in order: V gene, clone size, D gene, J gene, CDR3 DNA, CDR3 protein. The D gene is left open where the match is weak. Expanded clones get a size class; other rows say once, few or many, or leave the size out.

TRBV9,many,NA,TRBJ2-3,TGTGCCAGCAGCGTAGTGACTAGCACAGATACGCAGTATTTT,CASSVVTSTDTQYF
TRBV7-6,many,NA,TRBJ2-7,TGTGCCAGCAGCTTAGACCAGGGGTACGAGCAGTACTTC,CASSLDQGYEQYF
TRBV28,many,TRBD2,TRBJ2-7,TGTGCCAGCAGTTTTCCCTTGCCTAGCGGTCAAGGCGAGCAGTACTTC,CASSFPLPSGQGEQYF
TRBV7-9,NA,NA,TRBJ2-7,TGTGCCAGCAACGAGGACACGGCCGCCTACGAGCAGTACTTC,CASNEDTAAYEQYF
TRBV7-2,NA,NA,TRBJ1-1,TGTGCCAGCAGCCAGGATTTGTGGGGAGCCTCCATGAACACTGAAGCTTTCTTT,CASSQDLWGASMNTEAFF
TRBV2,many,TRBD2,TRBJ2-5,TGTGCCAGCAGTTATGGGGGTAGCCGGGGGGTTGAGACCCAGTACTTC,CASSYGGSRGVETQYF
TRBV14,many,NA,TRBJ2-7,TGTGCCAGCAGCCAAGATCTTACGGTTTCGTACGAGCAGTACTTC,CASSQDLTVSYEQYF
TRBV27,many,NA,TRBJ2-5,TGTGCCAGCAGTTCTGGAACGGGGTACCAAGAGACCCAGTACTTC,CASSSGTGYQETQYF
TRBV20-1,many,TRBD1,TRBJ1-5,TGCAGTGCTAGAGAAGACAGGGGTCAGCCCCAGCATTTT,CSAREDRGQPQHF
TRBV29-1,medium-sized,TRBD1,TRBJ2-2,TGCAGCGTTGAAGGGACGGGGACAGGGAACACCGGGGAGCTGTTTTTT,CSVEGTGTGNTGELFF
TRBV10-2,many,NA,TRBJ2-1,TGCGCCAGCAAGGCGGTAGAGGAGCAGTTCTTC,CASKAVEEQFF
TRBV7-9,many,NA,TRBJ1-4,TGTGCCAGCAGCTCCGAAGATGGGTCGACTCGAGCTAATGAAAAACTGTTTTTT,CASSSEDGSTRANEKLFF
TRBV6-2/TRBV6-3,many,NA,TRBJ2-3,TGTGCCAGCAGTTATCAGCGGATCTACACAGATACGCAGTATTTT,CASSYQRIYTDTQYF
TRBV12-5,many,NA,TRBJ1-4,TGTGCTAGTGGTTCTAAGTTGGGGGAGCAGGAAAAACTGTTTTTT,CASGSKLGEQEKLFF